Presented here are 20 T cell receptor beta chains from one specimen sequenced in a study of shared clonotypes between healthy human individuals. Data came from immunoSEQ multiplex PCR; TCRdb stores just in-frame clones and leaves some out. The repertoire consists of over 100,000 clones, with about 71% occurring once and the leading ten covering about 22%. The sample consisted of memory CD8+ T cells sorted from blood. Sample subset: CD45RO+ cells pooled with CCR7-negative TemRA cells. The receptor set was obtained from a woman in her twenties or thirties in good health.

The genes are TRBV5-6 and TRBJ2-3; D remains unclear. Trimming stripped 0 bases from V and 1 base from J, with 9 bases between. In germline, CDR1 is SGHDT, CDR2 YYEEEE. CDR3 length: 15 residues. The CDR3 reads CASSLDYLRTDTQYF. DNA for the CDR3: TGTGCCAGCAGCTTGGATTACCTGCGCACAGATACGCAGTATTTT.

The V call is TRBV5-1, the J call TRBJ2-3; D is perhaps TRBD1 (5 bases). The CDR3 is 16 amino acids. Looked up from germline, CDR1 is SGHRS and CDR2 is YFSETQ. V was trimmed by 0 bases and J by 2 bases, leaving 13 bases between them. The CDR3 nucleotides are TGCGCCAGCAGCTTGGCCCAGGGCCCCCCCACAGATACGCAGTATTTT. Translated: CASSLAQGPPTDTQYF.

As DNA, the CDR3 is TGTGCCAGCAGCTTAGCAGCTAGCGGGAGGTCCGAGCAGTACTTC. Translated, it gives CASSLAASGRSEQYF. V gene TRBV7-2 combines with J gene TRBJ2-7, with 11 bases identical to TRBD2. The CDR3 covers 15 residues. Losses at the gene ends were 0 bases for V and 6 bases for J; bases not matched to a gene: 4. Per germline, CDR1 SGHTA and CDR2 FQGNSA.

The rearrangement joins TRBV15 to TRBJ2-3; 8 bases align to TRBD2. The CDR3 totals 16 residues. CDR1 is LNHNV, CDR2 YYDKDF, per germline (reference sequence). With 0 bases clipped from V and 4 bases from J, the junction kept 6 bases outside the gene matches. The CDR3 DNA follows: TGTGCCACCAGCAGAGATCGGGGGGGAGGCCCAGATACGCAGTATTTT. The encoded protein is CATSRDRGGGPDTQYF.

This clone was observed a handful of times. The chain is built from TRBV4-2 and TRBJ2-1, with D maybe TRBD2 (6 bases). CDR1 is LGHNA and CDR2 is YNFKEQ in the germline V gene. CDR3 length: 17 residues. Trimming stripped 0 bases from V and 8 bases from J, with 20 bases between. For the CDR3, the DNA is TGTGCCAGCAGCCAAGATGGTCCTAGCGCCGTGTCGGATGAGCAGTTCTTC. Amino acids: CASSQDGPSAVSDEQFF.

The V call is TRBV6-1, the J call TRBJ2-1; D might be TRBD1 (6 bases). This CDR3 has 15 amino acids. Trimming removed 7 bases from V and 0 bases from J, with 13 bases in between. Germline CDR1 reads MNHNS; CDR2 reads SASEGT. The CDR3 sequence: CASTVGTNSYNEQFF. The CDR3 DNA reads TGTGCCAGCACCGTAGGGACAAACTCCTACAATGAGCAGTTCTTC.

The table lists this clone with a few counts. This chain uses TRBV25-1 with TRBJ2-7; a possible D gene is TRBD1 (6 bases). V lost 3 bases and J lost 2, with 17 bases in between. Germline CDR1 and CDR2: MGHDK and SYGVNS. This CDR3 contains 16 residues. CDR3 coding DNA: TGTGCCAGCAGTGATGCCGCCGGGACACCTACCTACGAGCAGTACTTC. It codes for CASSDAAGTPTYEQYF.

This chain joins TRBV10-3 and TRBJ2-5; weak D call: TRBD2 (5 bases). CDR1 is ENHRY, CDR2 SYGVKD, per germline. Trimming removed 4 bases at V and 5 bases at J, with 14 bases between. This CDR3 is built from 14 residues. The CDR3 DNA reads as TGTGCCATCAGTGCCGGGTGGGAGAGGGAGACCCAGTACTTC. Its protein product is CAISAGWERETQYF.

DNA for the CDR3: TGCGCCAGCAGCCAAGGGGTCTTTACTAGCGGGAGGAGTGACGAGCAGTACTTC. Translation: CASSQGVFTSGRSDEQYF. This sequence joins TRBV4-1 and TRBJ2-7, with TRBD2 identical over 12 bases. V shed 1 base, J shed 5 bases, and the junction held 12 bases outside the gene matches. The CDR3 consists of 18 residues. In germline, CDR1 is MGHRA, CDR2 YSYEKL.

The count of this clone is one. This rearrangement joins TRBV6-1 to TRBJ2-7; D may be TRBD1 (5 bases). The CDR3 consists of 13 residues. The germline V gene has CDR1 MNHNS and CDR2 SASEGT. V gave up 3 bases and J gave up 3 bases, with 9 bases separating them. The CDR3 region has the DNA TGTGCCAGCAGTGACGGCAGGGTCTACGAGCAGTACTTC. It yields the protein CASSDGRVYEQYF.

This rearrangement joins TRBV4-2 to TRBJ2-4; D possibly matches TRBD1 or TRBD2 (5 bases each). The ends were cut back, 2 bases at V and 0 bases at J, with 14 bases in the middle. This CDR3 contains 17 residues. Germline V gene lookup returns CDR1 LGHNA and CDR2 YNFKEQ. The CDR3 bases are TGTGCCAGCAGCCAACCTACGAGGGGCCCAGCCAAAAACATTCAGTACTTC. It is translated as CASSQPTRGPAKNIQYF.

The table lists this clone with a few counts. This sequence joins TRBV2 and TRBJ2-1; 9 bases line up with TRBD2. This CDR3 contains 13 residues. CDR1 and CDR2 (germline): SNHLY, FYNNEI. The ends lost 7 bases at V and 4 bases at J; junction bases unmatched: 2. CDR3 DNA: TGTGCCAGCACTAGCGGGATATACAATGAGCAGTTCTTC. Translation: CASTSGIYNEQFF.

The chain employs TRBV5-1 and TRBJ1-5, with D possibly being TRBD1 (5 bases). This CDR3 region has 15 residues. The germline gives CDR1 SGHRS, CDR2 YFSETQ. Trimming left V 1 base short and J 2 bases short, with 10 bases between. DNA for the CDR3: TGCGCCAGCAGCTTGTGGGGCTTAGGCAATCAGCCCCAGCATTTT. This translates into CASSLWGLGNQPQHF.

V gene TRBV7-8 combines with J gene TRBJ2-6, with D perhaps matching TRBD1 (6 bases). V lost 3 bases, J lost 2 bases, and 11 bases lay in between. The CDR3 runs to 16 residues. Germline V lookup: CDR1 SGHVS, CDR2 FQNEAQ. CDR3: CASSLEQGAGANVLTF. Here the CDR3 DNA reads TGTGCCAGCAGCTTGGAACAGGGCGCTGGGGCCAACGTCCTGACTTTC.

The J gene is TRBJ2-1, the V gene TRBV28, with 10 bases fitting TRBD2. The trim removed 5 bases at V and 2 bases at J, leaving 3 bases unmatched. The germline V gene has CDR1 MDHEN and CDR2 SYDVKM. The CDR3 consists of 15 residues. CDR3 DNA: TGTGCCAGCAGTCGGACTAGCGGAACCTACAATGAGCAGTTCTTC. Translation gives CASSRTSGTYNEQFF.

The V call is TRBV5-1, the J call TRBJ1-6; tentatively, D is TRBD1 (5 bases). The germline gives CDR1 SGHRS, CDR2 YFSETQ. The CDR3 has 14 amino acids. With 0 bases removed from V and 8 bases from J, the gap between germline ends came to 9 bases. The CDR3 nucleotides read TGCGCCAGCAGCTTGGGGAGAGGGGATTCACCCCTCCACTTT. Protein: CASSLGRGDSPLHF.

This rearrangement joins TRBV11-2 to TRBJ2-1; no reliable D call. This CDR3 region has 15 residues. Trimming shortened V by 0 bases and J by 8 bases, and 14 bases separated the two germline ends. Per the germline V gene, CDR1 is SGHAT and CDR2 is FQNNGV. The CDR3 protein is CASSLDLRLNHEQFF. The CDR3 coding sequence is TGTGCCAGCAGCTTAGATCTCAGACTTAACCATGAGCAGTTCTTC.

Details on this clone: Additional DNA sequences in this sample encode the identical CDR3. The chain joins TRBV27 to TRBJ1-5; no firm D call. Germline V gene data show CDR1 as MNHEY and CDR2 as SMNVEV (reference sequence). The V gene lost 6 bases and the J gene lost 2 bases, with 11 bases spanning the gap. The CDR3 extends over 14 amino acids. The CDR3 spells CASSPLGGNQPQHF. The CDR3, as DNA: TGTGCCAGCAGCCCTCTCGGGGGCAATCAGCCCCAGCATTTT.

The V gene is TRBV11-2, the J gene TRBJ2-3, with a tentative D call TRBD2 (6 bases). V lost 6 bases to trimming and J lost 4 bases, with 14 bases between them. The CDR3 runs 14 residues. Germline V gene sequence: CDR1 SGHAT, CDR2 FQNNGV. The CDR3 region has the DNA TGTGCCAGCAGTCCACCTCCTAGCGCAGATACGCAGTATTTT. Translated, it gives CASSPPPSADTQYF.

The rearrangement links TRBV27 to TRBJ2-7, with unresolved D. Germline V lookup: CDR1 MNHEY, CDR2 SMNVEV (reference sequence). The CDR3 is 13 amino acids. Between the trimmed V and J ends, which lost 6 bases and 2 bases, there was a span of 11 bases. The CDR3 DNA sequence: TGTGCCAGCAGCCAGAGTACCACCTACGAGCAGTACTTC. As protein: CASSQSTTYEQYF.